The rows below give T cell receptor beta chains drawn from one sample of a study of blood T cell repertoires in COVID-19. Sequenced by immunoSEQ multiplex PCR; TCRdb stores in-frame clones only, minus some. The profile shows approximately 250,000 clones, about nine tenths of them singletons. The sequencing input was PBMCs or T cells enriched from blood (not recorded which). The source is a woman aged 25 to 39 with acute COVID-19. Both conserved end residues are trimmed from each CDR3.

V,J,CDR3
TRBV4-2,TRBJ2-3,ASSQERTSGRASSTDTQY
TRBV11-2,TRBJ2-7,ASSSGALYEQY
TRBV27,TRBJ2-2,ASSLSDTGELF
TRBV6-5,TRBJ2-7,ASSNPGSYEQY
TRBV24-1,TRBJ2-7,ATSPATGGFYEQY
TRBV11-3,TRBJ2-2,ASSLGTSYTGELF
TRBV3-1/TRBV3-2,TRBJ1-5,ASSQGQGSQPQH
TRBV13,TRBJ1-4,ASSLPGEKLF
TRBV19,TRBJ1-2,ASSIGQSDYGYT
TRBV7-3,TRBJ2-1,ASSSGLRNEQF
TRBV18,TRBJ1-1,ASRQGLDTEAF
TRBV30,TRBJ1-3,AWSAGHGNTIY
TRBV28,TRBJ2-7,ASSFQRPEQY
TRBV6-5,TRBJ2-1,ASSYSGYTYNEQF
TRBV2,TRBJ2-2,ASSSRTSGIGTGELF
TRBV28,TRBJ2-3,ASSLGQILTDTQY
TRBV6-5,TRBJ1-6,ASSYSTSAGASPLH
TRBV21-1,TRBJ2-3,ASSKDPGAKSTDTQY
TRBV5-1,TRBJ2-3,ASSAGTSGSTDTQY
TRBV30,TRBJ1-6,AWSAAQGGSPLH
TRBV28,TRBJ2-7,ASSPRTSGPSYEQY
TRBV29-1,TRBJ2-7,SCQVPSSYEQY
TRBV3-1/TRBV3-2,TRBJ2-7,ASSQLHGLGYEQY
TRBV7-3,TRBJ2-7,ASSLEGDSYEQY
TRBV5-1,TRBJ2-3,ASSLAASGGTDTQY
TRBV27,TRBJ2-7,ASSVSGRSSYEQY
TRBV10-3,TRBJ1-1,AIMGQGDTEAF
TRBV4-3,TRBJ1-1,ASSQDVLAGTEAF
TRBV5-5,TRBJ2-7,ASSLHSGGGEQY
TRBV6-5,TRBJ2-5,ASSFGQHQETQY
TRBV5-1,TRBJ2-2,ASSLRTGGAGELF
TRBV7-9,TRBJ2-1,ASSHSGRVQNEQF
TRBV4-2,TRBJ1-2,ASSQSIANYGYT
TRBV19,TRBJ1-4,ASRGNRDSLTATNEKLF
TRBV23-1,TRBJ1-1,ASSTAGLNTEAF
TRBV5-6,TRBJ1-5,ASSPRQGGQPQH
TRBV9,TRBJ2-5,ASSVASGSQETQY
TRBV9,TRBJ1-1,ASSVGTGDGAF
TRBV19,TRBJ1-4,ASSILGAGEKLF
TRBV6-5,TRBJ2-7,ASGRRGQGNDEQY
TRBV7-2,TRBJ2-7,ASSSQQGGEQY
TRBV28,TRBJ2-7,ASSLGGGASYEQY
TRBV7-9,TRBJ2-7,ASSLEPAGWDEQY
TRBV5-1,TRBJ1-1,ASSLTGGGDTEAF
TRBV10-3,TRBJ2-7,AISESPDRSSQY
TRBV3-1/TRBV3-2,TRBJ2-7,ASSQGGTSGASYEQY
TRBV28,TRBJ2-7,ASSLSRFDEQY
TRBV12-2,TRBJ2-7,ASRLARTTGLRVPNFQSYEQY
TRBV27,TRBJ1-2,ASSGGSSPNYGYT
TRBV5-1,TRBJ2-7,ASSSTPGYEQY
TRBV19,TRBJ2-3,ASSIGGRGTPDTQY
TRBV29-1,TRBJ2-7,SVATGGSYEQY
TRBV10-1,TRBJ1-1,ASSESLVGLTEAF
TRBV28,TRBJ1-2,ASSFWTGEDGYT
TRBV19,TRBJ1-1,ASSIQAPSDVGGTEAF
TRBV18,TRBJ1-2,ASSPPGLGGGYT
TRBV4-1,TRBJ2-7,ASSQDQGAASYEQY